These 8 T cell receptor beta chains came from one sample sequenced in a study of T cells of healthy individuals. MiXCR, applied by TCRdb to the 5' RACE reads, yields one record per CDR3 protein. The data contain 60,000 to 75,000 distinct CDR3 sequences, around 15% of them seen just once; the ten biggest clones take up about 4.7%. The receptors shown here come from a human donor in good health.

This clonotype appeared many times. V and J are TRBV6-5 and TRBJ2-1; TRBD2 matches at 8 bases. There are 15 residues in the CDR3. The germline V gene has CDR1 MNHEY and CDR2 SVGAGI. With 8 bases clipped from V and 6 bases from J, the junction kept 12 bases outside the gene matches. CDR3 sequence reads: CASGVAGLDLNEQFF. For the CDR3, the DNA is TGTGCCAGCGGGGTAGCGGGACTTGACCTCAATGAGCAGTTCTTC.

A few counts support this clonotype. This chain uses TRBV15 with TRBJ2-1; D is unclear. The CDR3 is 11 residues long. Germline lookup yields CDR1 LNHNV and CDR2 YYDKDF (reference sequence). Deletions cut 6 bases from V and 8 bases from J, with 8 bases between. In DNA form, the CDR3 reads TGTGCCACCAGGGAAGGCGATGAGCAGTTCTTC. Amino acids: CATREGDEQFF.

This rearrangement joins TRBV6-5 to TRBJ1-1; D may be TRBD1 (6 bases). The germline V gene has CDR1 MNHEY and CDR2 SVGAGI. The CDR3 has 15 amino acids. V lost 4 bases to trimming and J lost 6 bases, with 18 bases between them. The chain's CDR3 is CASSSTSRGRAEAFF. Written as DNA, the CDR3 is TGTGCCAGCAGTTCCACTTCCAGGGGTCGCGCTGAAGCTTTCTTT.

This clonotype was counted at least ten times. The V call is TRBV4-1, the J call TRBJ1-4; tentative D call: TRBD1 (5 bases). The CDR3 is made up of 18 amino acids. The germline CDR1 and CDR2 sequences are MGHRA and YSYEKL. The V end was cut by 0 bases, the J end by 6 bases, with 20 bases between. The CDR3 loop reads CASSQDSSYRMADEKLFF. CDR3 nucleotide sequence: TGCGCCAGCAGCCAAGATTCGTCCTACAGGATGGCCGATGAAAAACTGTTTTTT.

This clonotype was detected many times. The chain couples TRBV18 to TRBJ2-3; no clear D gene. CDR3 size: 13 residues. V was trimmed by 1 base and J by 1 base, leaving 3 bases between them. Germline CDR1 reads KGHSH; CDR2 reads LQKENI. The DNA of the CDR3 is TGTGCCAGCTCACCACTTGGCACAGATACGCAGTATTTT. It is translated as CASSPLGTDTQYF. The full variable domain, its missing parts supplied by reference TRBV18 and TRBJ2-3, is NAGVMQNPRHLVRRRGQEARLRCSPMKGHSHVYWYRQLPEEGLKFMVYLQKENIIDESGMPKERFSAEFPKEGPSILRIQQVVRGDSAAYFCASSPLGTDTQYFGPGTRLTVL.

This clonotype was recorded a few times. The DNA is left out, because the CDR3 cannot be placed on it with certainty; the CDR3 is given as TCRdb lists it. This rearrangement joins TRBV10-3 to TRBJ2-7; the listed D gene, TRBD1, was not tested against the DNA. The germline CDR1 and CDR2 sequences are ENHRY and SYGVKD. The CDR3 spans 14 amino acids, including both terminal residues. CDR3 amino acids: CAISESWGRGSEYF.

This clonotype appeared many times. The CDR3 DNA reads as TGTGCCAGCAGCTTAGTGGGGGCCCCAGATACGCAGTATTTT. It is translated as CASSLVGAPDTQYF. The chain couples TRBV7-9 to TRBJ2-3; possibly TRBD1 for D (6 bases). V gave up 1 base and J gave up 4 bases, with 9 bases separating them. CDR1 and CDR2 (germline): SEHNR, FQNEAQ (reference sequence). The CDR3 spans 14 residues.

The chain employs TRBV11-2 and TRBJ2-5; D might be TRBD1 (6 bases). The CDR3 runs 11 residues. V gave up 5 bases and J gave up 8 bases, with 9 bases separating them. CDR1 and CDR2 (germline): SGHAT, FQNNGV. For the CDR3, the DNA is TGTGCCAGCAGCCAAGGGGGAACCCAGTACTTC. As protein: CASSQGGTQYF.